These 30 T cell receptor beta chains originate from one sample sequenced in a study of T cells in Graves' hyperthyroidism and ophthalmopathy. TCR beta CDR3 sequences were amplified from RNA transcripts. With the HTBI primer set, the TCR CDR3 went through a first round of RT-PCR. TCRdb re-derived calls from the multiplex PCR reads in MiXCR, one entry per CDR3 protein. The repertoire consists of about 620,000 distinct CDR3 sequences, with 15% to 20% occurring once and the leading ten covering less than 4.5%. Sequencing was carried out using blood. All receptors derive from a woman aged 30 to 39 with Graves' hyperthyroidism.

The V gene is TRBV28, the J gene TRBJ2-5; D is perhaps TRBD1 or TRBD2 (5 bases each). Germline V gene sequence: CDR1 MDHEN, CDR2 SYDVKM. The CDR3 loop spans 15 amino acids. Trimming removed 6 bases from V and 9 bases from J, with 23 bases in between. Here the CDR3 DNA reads TGTGCCAGCAGGGGTCCCGGGACCGCTACGACCGCCCAGTACTTC. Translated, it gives CASRGPGTATTAQYF.

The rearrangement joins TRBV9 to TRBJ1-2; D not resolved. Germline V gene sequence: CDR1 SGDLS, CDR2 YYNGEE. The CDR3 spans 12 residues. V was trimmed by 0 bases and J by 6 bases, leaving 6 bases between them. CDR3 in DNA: TGTGCCAGCAGCGTAGGTCGTGATGGCTACACCTTC. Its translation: CASSVGRDGYTF.

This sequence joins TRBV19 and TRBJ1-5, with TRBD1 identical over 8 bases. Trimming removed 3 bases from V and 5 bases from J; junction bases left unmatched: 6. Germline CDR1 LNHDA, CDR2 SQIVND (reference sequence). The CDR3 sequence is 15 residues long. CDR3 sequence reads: CASSIGQGGDQPQHF. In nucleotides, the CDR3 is TGTGCCAGTAGTATCGGACAGGGCGGCGATCAGCCCCAGCATTTT.

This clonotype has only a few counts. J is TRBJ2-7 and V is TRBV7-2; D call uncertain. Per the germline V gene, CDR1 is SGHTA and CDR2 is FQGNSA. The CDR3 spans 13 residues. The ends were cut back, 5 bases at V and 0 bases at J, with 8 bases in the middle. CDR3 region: CASSTKFSYEQYF. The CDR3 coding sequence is TGTGCCAGCAGCACGAAATTCTCCTACGAGCAGTACTTC.

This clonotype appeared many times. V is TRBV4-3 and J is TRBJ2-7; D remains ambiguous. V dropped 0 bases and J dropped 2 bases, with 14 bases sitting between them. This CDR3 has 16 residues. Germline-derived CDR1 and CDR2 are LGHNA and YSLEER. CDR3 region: CASSQELRALAYEQYF. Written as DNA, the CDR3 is TGCGCCAGCAGCCAAGAGCTAAGAGCGCTTGCCTACGAGCAGTACTTC.

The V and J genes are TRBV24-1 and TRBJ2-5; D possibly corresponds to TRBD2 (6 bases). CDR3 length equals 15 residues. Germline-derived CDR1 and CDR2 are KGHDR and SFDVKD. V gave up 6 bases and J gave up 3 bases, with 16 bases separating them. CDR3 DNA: TGTGCCACCAGTCCCTCCGGAGGGGTGAAAGAGACCCAGTACTTC. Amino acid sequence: CATSPSGGVKETQYF.

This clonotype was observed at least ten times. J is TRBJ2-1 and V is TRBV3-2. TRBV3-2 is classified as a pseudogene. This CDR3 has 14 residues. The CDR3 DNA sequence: TGTGCCAGCAGCCAAGATCCATTTCACAATGAGCAGTTCTTC. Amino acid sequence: CASSQDPFHNEQFF.

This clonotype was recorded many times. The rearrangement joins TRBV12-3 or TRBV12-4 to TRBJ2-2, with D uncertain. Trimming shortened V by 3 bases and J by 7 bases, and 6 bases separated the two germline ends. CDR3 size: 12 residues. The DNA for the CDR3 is TGTGCCAGCAGTTTCTCGGTCGGGGAGCTGTTTTTT. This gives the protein CASSFSVGELFF.

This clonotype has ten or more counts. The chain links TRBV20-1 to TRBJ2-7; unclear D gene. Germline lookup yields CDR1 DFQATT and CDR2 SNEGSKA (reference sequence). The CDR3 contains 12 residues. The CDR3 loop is CAVESGSYEQYF. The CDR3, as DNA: TGCGCAGTGGAATCGGGCTCCTACGAGCAGTACTTC.

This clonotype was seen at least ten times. CDR3 DNA sequence: TGTGCCACCAGTGAGGCAGTCCAAGAGACCCAGTACTTC. This translates into CATSEAVQETQYF. The rearrangement joins TRBV24-1 to TRBJ2-5; the D is unclear. The V end was cut by 4 bases, the J end by 1 base, with 6 bases between. The CDR3 has 13 residues. Looked up from germline, CDR1 is KGHDR and CDR2 is SFDVKD.

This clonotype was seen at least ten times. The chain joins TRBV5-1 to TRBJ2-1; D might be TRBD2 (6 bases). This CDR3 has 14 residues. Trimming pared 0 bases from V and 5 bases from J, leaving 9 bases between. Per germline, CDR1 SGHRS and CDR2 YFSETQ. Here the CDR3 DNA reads TGCGCCAGCAGCTTGGGCGGGACCGACAATGAGCAGTTCTTC. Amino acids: CASSLGGTDNEQFF.

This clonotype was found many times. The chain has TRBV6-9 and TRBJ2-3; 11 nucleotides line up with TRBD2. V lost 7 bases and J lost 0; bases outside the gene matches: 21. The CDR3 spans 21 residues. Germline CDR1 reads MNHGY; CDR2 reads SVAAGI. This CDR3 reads CASIFHQGLAENSPSTDTQYF. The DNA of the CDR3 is TGTGCCAGCATTTTCCACCAGGGACTAGCGGAAAATTCCCCTAGCACAGATACGCAGTATTTT.

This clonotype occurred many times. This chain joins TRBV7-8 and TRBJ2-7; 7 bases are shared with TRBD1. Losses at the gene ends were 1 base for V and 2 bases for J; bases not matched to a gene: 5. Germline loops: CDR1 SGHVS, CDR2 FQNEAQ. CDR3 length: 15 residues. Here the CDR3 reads CASSLEGGPTYEQYF. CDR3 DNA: TGTGCCAGCAGCTTAGAAGGGGGCCCAACCTACGAGCAGTACTTC.

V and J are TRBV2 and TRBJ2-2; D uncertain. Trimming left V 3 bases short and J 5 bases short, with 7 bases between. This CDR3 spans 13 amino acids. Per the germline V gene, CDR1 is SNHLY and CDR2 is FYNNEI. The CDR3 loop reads CASSEGSTGELFF. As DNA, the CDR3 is TGTGCCAGCAGTGAGGGATCTACCGGGGAGCTGTTTTTT.

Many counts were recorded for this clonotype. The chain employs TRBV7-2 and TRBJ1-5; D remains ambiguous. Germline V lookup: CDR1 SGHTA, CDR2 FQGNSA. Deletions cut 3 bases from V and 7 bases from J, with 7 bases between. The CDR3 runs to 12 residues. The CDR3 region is CASSFQLQPQHF. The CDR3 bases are TGTGCCAGCAGCTTCCAACTACAGCCCCAGCATTTT.

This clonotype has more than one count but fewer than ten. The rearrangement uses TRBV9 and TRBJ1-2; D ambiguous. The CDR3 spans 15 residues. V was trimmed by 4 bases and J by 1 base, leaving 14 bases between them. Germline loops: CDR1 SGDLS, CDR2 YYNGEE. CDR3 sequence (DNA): TGTGCCAGCAGCCCCCGGGTCAGCCTTAACTATGGCTACACCTTC. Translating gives CASSPRVSLNYGYTF.

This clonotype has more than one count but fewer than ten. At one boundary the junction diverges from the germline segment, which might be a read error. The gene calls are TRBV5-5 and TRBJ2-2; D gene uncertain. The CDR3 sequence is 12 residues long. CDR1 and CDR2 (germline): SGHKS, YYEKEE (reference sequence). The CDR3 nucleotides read TGCGCCAGCAGGTACGACATCGGGGAGCTGTTTTTT. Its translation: CASRYDIGELFF.

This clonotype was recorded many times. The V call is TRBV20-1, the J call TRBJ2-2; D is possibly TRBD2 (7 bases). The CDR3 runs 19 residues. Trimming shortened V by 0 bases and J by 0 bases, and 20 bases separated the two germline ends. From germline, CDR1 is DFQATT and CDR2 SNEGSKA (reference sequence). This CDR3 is CSAREKVRRGLANTGELFF. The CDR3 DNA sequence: TGCAGTGCTAGAGAAAAGGTCAGGCGGGGGCTCGCGAACACCGGGGAGCTGTTTTTT.

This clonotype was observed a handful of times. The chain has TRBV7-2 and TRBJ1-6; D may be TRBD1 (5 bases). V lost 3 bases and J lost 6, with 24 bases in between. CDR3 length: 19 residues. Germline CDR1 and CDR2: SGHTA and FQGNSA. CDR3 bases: TGTGCCAGCAGCTTTCGGAGGCAGGGACGGTTTCTTAGTAATTCACCCCTCCACTTT. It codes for CASSFRRQGRFLSNSPLHF.

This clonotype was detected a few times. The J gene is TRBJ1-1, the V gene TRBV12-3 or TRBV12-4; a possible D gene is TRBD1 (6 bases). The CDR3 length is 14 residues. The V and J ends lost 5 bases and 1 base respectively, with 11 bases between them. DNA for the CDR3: TGTGCCAGCAGTCAAATCAGGGGGAACACTGAAGCTTTCTTT. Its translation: CASSQIRGNTEAFF.

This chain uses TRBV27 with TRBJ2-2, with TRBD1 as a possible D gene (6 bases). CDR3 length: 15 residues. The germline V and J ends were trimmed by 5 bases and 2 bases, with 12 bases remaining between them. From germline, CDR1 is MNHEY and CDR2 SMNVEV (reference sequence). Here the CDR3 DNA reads TGTGCCAGCAGTACGCCAGGGGTAAACACCGGGGAGCTGTTTTTT. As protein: CASSTPGVNTGELFF.

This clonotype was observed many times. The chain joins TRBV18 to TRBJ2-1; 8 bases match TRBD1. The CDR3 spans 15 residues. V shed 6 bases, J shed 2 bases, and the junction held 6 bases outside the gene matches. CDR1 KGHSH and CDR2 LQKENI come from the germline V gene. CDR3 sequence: CASSQGALTYNEQFF. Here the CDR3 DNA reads TGTGCCAGCTCCCAGGGGGCCTTGACCTACAATGAGCAGTTCTTC.

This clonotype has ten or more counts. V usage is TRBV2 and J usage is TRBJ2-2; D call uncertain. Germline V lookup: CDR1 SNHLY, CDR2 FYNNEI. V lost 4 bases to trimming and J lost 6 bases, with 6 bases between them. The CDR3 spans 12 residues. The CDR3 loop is CASSGRAGELFF. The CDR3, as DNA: TGTGCCAGCAGTGGTAGGGCCGGGGAGCTGTTTTTT.

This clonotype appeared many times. The CDR3 DNA sequence: TGCAGTGCCGGATTTGACAGGGGAGAGACCCAGTACTTC. It translates to CSAGFDRGETQYF. V gene TRBV20-1 combines with J gene TRBJ2-5; 8 bases map to TRBD1. The CDR3 has 13 residues. The germline gives CDR1 DFQATT, CDR2 SNEGSKA (reference sequence). The J segment lost 4 bases and the V segment lost 6 bases, leaving 7 bases of the junction unmatched.

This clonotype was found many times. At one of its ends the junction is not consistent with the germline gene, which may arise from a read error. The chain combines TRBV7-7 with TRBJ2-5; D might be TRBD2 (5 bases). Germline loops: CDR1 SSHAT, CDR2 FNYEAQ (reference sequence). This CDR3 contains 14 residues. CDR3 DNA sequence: TGTGCTAGCAGCGCAATCGGGGTCCAAGAGACCCAGTACTTC. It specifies CASSAIGVQETQYF.

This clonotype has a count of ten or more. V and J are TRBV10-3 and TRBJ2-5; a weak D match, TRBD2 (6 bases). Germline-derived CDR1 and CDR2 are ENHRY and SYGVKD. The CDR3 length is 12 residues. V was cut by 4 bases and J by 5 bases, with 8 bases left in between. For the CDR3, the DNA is TGTGCCATCAGTGGCCGGGGGGAGACCCAGTACTTC. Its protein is CAISGRGETQYF.

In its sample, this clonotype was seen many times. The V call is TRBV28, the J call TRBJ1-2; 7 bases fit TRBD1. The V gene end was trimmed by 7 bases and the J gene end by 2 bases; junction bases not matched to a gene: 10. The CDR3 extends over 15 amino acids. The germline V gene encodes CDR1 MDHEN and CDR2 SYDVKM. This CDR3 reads CASTPRQGTNYGYTF. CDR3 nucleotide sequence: TGTGCCAGCACCCCTCGACAGGGTACAAACTATGGCTACACCTTC.

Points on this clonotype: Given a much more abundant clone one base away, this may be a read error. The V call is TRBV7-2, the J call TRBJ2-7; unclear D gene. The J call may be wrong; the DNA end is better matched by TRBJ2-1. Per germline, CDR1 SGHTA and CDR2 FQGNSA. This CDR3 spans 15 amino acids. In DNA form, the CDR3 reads TGTGCCAGCAGCTTGTCTTCAGGAGCCCCCTACGAGCAGTTCTTC. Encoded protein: CASSLSSGAPYEQFF.

For the CDR3, the DNA is TGTGCCAGCTCAGCTAATCGACAGGAGAATGAAAAACTGTTTTTT. It yields the protein CASSANRQENEKLFF. The chain combines TRBV18 with TRBJ1-4, with D maybe TRBD1 (6 bases). The CDR3 covers 15 residues. In germline, CDR1 is KGHSH, CDR2 LQKENI. V was shortened by 5 bases and J by 5 bases, with 15 bases between the two germline ends.

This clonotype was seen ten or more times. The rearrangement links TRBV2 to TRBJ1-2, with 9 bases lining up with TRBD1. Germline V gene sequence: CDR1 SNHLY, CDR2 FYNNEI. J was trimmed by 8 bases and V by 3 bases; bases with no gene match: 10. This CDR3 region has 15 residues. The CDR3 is CASSEGQGGLGGYTF. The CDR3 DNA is TGTGCCAGCAGTGAGGGACAGGGAGGTCTAGGCGGCTACACCTTC. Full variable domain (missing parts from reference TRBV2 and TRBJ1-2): EPEVTQTPSHQVTQMGQEVILRCVPISNHLYFYWYRQILGQKVEFLVSFYNNEISEKSEIFDDQFSVERPDGSNFTLKIRSTKLEDSAMYFCASSEGQGGLGGYTFGSGTRLTVV.